The rows below give T cell receptor beta chains drawn from one sample of a study of T-cell memory formation after mild COVID-19. Each CDR3 protein is one row after TCRdb ran MiXCR on the 5' RACE reads. This table holds under 450,000 distinct CDR3 sequences, 20% to 25% found once. Source material: PBMCs or a T cell subset sorted from them (not recorded which). Receptors were obtained from an adult woman who had mild COVID-19 (a few samples of this study predate the infection). Cell type and time point are not known. Both conserved end residues are part of each CDR3. Fields, in order: clone size, V gene, J gene, D gene, CDR3 protein, CDR3 DNA. D genes are given only for firm matches. Clone size is not always given. Where it is, it says once, few, many or a class for expanded clones.

-	TRBV12-3/TRBV12-4	TRBJ2-1	-	CASAGGITTGDEQFF	TGTGCCTCGGCAGGCGGGATAACTACAGGGGATGAGCAGTTCTTC
few	TRBV4-3	TRBJ2-7	-	CASSQTGRPTACEQYF	TGCGCCAGCAGCCAGACGGGGAGACCGACCGCATGCGAGCAGTACTTC
few	TRBV7-2	TRBJ1-6	TRBD1	CASSLVGTDNSPLHF	TGTGCCAGCAGCTTAGTTGGGACAGATAATTCACCCCTCCACTTT
few	TRBV7-3	TRBJ2-5	-	CASSSHEVETQYF	TGTGCCAGCAGCTCCCACGAGGTCGAGACCCAGTACTTC
few	TRBV7-8	TRBJ1-3	-	CASSLAGWPGNTIYF	TGTGCCAGCAGCTTAGCAGGGTGGCCTGGAAACACCATATATTTT
-	TRBV27	TRBJ2-1	TRBD1	CASTDRGSYNEQFF	TGTGCCAGCACAGACAGGGGGTCCTACAATGAGCAGTTCTTC
-	TRBV19	TRBJ2-5	-	CASSRSTYETQYF	TGTGCCAGTAGCCGGTCTACGTATGAGACCCAGTACTTC
few	TRBV5-1	TRBJ1-4	TRBD1	CASSVRTGAEKLFF	TGCGCCAGCAGCGTACGTACAGGGGCTGAAAAACTGTTTTTT
few	TRBV5-1	TRBJ1-1	-	CASSERPGERAEAFF	TGCGCCAGCAGCGAAAGACCAGGGGAGCGGGCTGAAGCTTTCTTT
-	TRBV12-3/TRBV12-4	TRBJ1-2	-	CASSYRVGPVGYGYTF	TGTGCCAGCAGTTACAGGGTCGGGCCCGTCGGATATGGCTACACCTTC
few	TRBV9	TRBJ1-5	-	CASSVGGHQPQHF	TGTGCCAGCAGCGTAGGAGGGCATCAGCCCCAGCATTTT
-	TRBV12-3/TRBV12-4	TRBJ1-5	-	CASSLMGGESNQPQHF	TGTGCCAGCAGTTTGATGGGGGGAGAGAGCAATCAGCCCCAGCATTTT
-	TRBV6-2/TRBV6-3	TRBJ1-6	-	CASKISGDNSPLHF	TGTGCCAGCAAAATTTCAGGGGATAATTCACCCCTCCACTTT
-	TRBV5-1	TRBJ2-3	-	CASAEGTGFGTDTQYF	TGCGCCAGCGCAGAGGGGACGGGGTTTGGCACAGATACGCAGTATTTT
-	TRBV20-1	TRBJ2-7	-	CSASADSYEQYF	TGCAGTGCTAGCGCCGACAGCTACGAGCAGTACTTC
once	TRBV7-9	TRBJ2-3	-	CASSSFRGTTGADTQYF	TGTGCCAGCAGCTCATTTAGGGGGACTACAGGGGCAGATACGCAGTATTTT
-	TRBV2	TRBJ2-7	-	CASRHPIGTRQYF	TGTGCCAGCAGGCACCCTATCGGGACCCGGCAGTACTTC
-	TRBV7-6	TRBJ1-1	-	CASSLVPGMNTEAFF	TGTGCCAGCAGCTTAGTACCGGGAATGAACACTGAAGCTTTCTTT
-	TRBV11-3	TRBJ2-7	-	CASSLPRQVLREQYF	TGTGCCAGCAGCCTCCCCCGACAGGTATTAAGGGAGCAGTACTTC
few	TRBV29-1	TRBJ2-1	-	CSVGVLMQFF	TGCAGCGTTGGCGTCTTAATGCAGTTCTTC
-	TRBV29-1	TRBJ2-5	TRBD2	CSVEDRTSGFETQYF	TGCAGCGTTGAAGATCGGACTAGCGGGTTCGAGACCCAGTACTTC
-	TRBV5-1	TRBJ2-1	TRBD2	CASGGGRSSYNEQFF	TGCGCCAGCGGGGGAGGGAGAAGCTCCTACAATGAGCAGTTCTTC
-	TRBV20-1	TRBJ1-5	-	CSARGGAHQPQHF	TGCAGTGCTAGAGGGGGGGCGCATCAGCCCCAGCATTTT
-	TRBV29-1	TRBJ2-1	TRBD2	CSVGGLAPEQFF	TGCAGCGTCGGGGGACTAGCGCCTGAGCAGTTCTTC
-	TRBV11-3	TRBJ2-7	TRBD2	CASSLGSGSPYEQYF	TGTGCCAGCAGCTTAGGAAGCGGGAGCCCCTACGAGCAGTACTTC
few	TRBV7-3	TRBJ2-6	-	CASSFPGSPGANVLTF	TGTGCCAGCAGCTTCCCTGGGAGTCCTGGGGCCAACGTCCTGACTTTC
-	TRBV15	TRBJ1-1	TRBD1	CATSRTGGTGIEAFF	TGTGCCACCAGCAGAACCGGCGGGACAGGCATAGAAGCTTTCTTT
-	TRBV12-3/TRBV12-4	TRBJ2-1	TRBD1	CASIPGQGRVSEQFF	TGTGCCAGTATTCCAGGACAGGGGCGGGTGAGTGAGCAGTTCTTC
many	TRBV29-1	TRBJ2-2	-	CSVAEEGVTGELFF	TGCAGCGTTGCTGAAGAGGGGGTCACCGGGGAGCTGTTTTTT
-	TRBV27	TRBJ1-6	TRBD1	CASPLDRGKPWGKNSPLHF	TGTGCCAGCCCACTGGACAGGGGAAAGCCTTGGGGAAAAAATTCACCCCTCCACTTT
many	TRBV10-2	TRBJ1-1	-	CASSVLSNTEAFF	TGCGCCAGCAGCGTCCTGTCGAACACTGAAGCTTTCTTT
-	TRBV20-1	TRBJ2-5	-	CSASGGLIQETQYF	TGCAGTGCTAGTGGTGGGCTGATACAAGAGACCCAGTACTTC
-	TRBV6-5	TRBJ2-2	TRBD2	CASSFLGLAKSQTGELFF	TGTGCCAGCAGCTTCCTGGGACTAGCGAAATCACAGACCGGGGAGCTGTTTTTT
-	TRBV18	TRBJ2-6	-	CASTEPGANVLTF	TGTGCCAGCACCGAACCTGGGGCCAACGTCCTGACTTTC
few	TRBV2	TRBJ1-2	-	CASSDNSYGYTF	TGTGCCAGCAGTGATAACAGCTATGGCTACACCTTC
-	TRBV4-1	TRBJ2-5	-	CASSSLVRLEQETQYF	TGCGCCAGCAGCTCCCTAGTGAGACTAGAACAAGAGACCCAGTACTTC
-	TRBV25-1	TRBJ2-7	-	CASSELVPEGGNEQYF	TGTGCCAGCAGTGAATTGGTCCCGGAGGGAGGCAACGAGCAGTACTTC
-	TRBV18	TRBJ1-4	-	CASSGDGPNEKLFF	TGTGCCAGCTCCGGGGACGGACCTAATGAAAAACTGTTTTTT
-	TRBV9	TRBJ2-1	-	CASSVPPGGAMYNEQFF	TGTGCCAGCAGCGTACCACCCGGGGGCGCGATGTACAATGAGCAGTTCTTC
few	TRBV5-1	TRBJ1-2	-	CASTPRGTNYGYTF	TGCGCCAGCACACCCAGGGGTACTAACTATGGCTACACCTTC
few	TRBV18	TRBJ2-4	-	CASSPRHTDIQYF	TGTGCCAGCTCACCGAGGCATACAGACATTCAGTACTTC
few	TRBV4-1	TRBJ1-1	-	CASSQADPRAEAFF	TGCGCCAGCAGCCAAGCCGACCCCCGGGCTGAAGCTTTCTTT
-	TRBV24-1	TRBJ2-5	-	CATSDLHGSTGETQYF	TGTGCCACCAGTGATTTGCATGGTTCCACGGGGGAGACCCAGTACTTC
many	TRBV7-9	TRBJ2-5	-	CASSPTLDQETQYF	TGTGCCAGCAGCCCCACATTAGACCAAGAGACCCAGTACTTC
-	TRBV5-1	TRBJ2-7	TRBD1	CASSVRQGSLYEQYF	TGCGCCAGCAGCGTACGACAGGGGTCCCTCTACGAGCAGTACTTC
-	TRBV7-2	TRBJ2-1	-	CASSFRAQNEQFF	TGTGCCAGCAGCTTTCGTGCTCAAAATGAGCAGTTCTTC
-	TRBV7-2	TRBJ1-5	-	CASSLDYQPQHF	TGTGCCAGCAGCTTAGACTATCAGCCCCAGCATTTT
few	TRBV7-9	TRBJ2-2	TRBD1	CATIGQVNTGELFF	TGTGCCACCATAGGACAGGTGAACACCGGGGAGCTGTTTTTT
few	TRBV6-5	TRBJ1-5	-	CASSPREGGNQPQHF	TGTGCCAGCAGTCCCCGGGAGGGGGGGAATCAGCCCCAGCATTTT
-	TRBV7-8	TRBJ1-1	TRBD1	CASSLGGTGENTEAFF	TGTGCCAGCAGCTTAGGCGGGACAGGGGAGAACACTGAAGCTTTCTTT